The clone carrying this T cell receptor (beta chain) was detected only once. These data are taken from a study of cytomegalovirus exposure and HLA in healthy donors. About the research overall: When 350 to 400 donors were genotyped, roughly 80% of them were found to fall in the Caucasian-associated ancestry cluster.

Despite likely unrecorded immune exposures, the donors were nominally healthy at the time of sampling. The study ran its PCR with 60 Vbeta and 13 Jbeta primers. The protocol was immunoSEQ multiplex PCR, while the TCRdb copy is restricted to in-frame clones and leaves out a portion. The table has some 70,000 clones, around 78% seen once. CDR1 is SGHNT and CDR2 is YENEEA in the germline V gene. This CDR3 comprises 13 residues. V dropped 3 bases and J dropped 4 bases, with 6 bases sitting between them. The sample comprised PBMCs. J is TRBJ2-2 and V is TRBV11-3, with D unclear. The source of this sequence is a man between 50 and 59 years old in good health and CMV-seronegative. CDR3 DNA: TGTGCCAGCAGCTTCTTTAGCACCGGGGAGCTGTTTTTT. This gives the protein CASSFFSTGELFF.